This is a list of T cell receptor beta chains from one sample in a study of shared clonotypes between healthy human individuals. The protocol was immunoSEQ multiplex PCR, while the TCRdb copy is restricted to in-frame clones and leaves out a portion. Found here are more than 600,000 clones, 92% of them singletons; the top ten hold approximately 24%. The source material was naive CD8+ T cells sorted from blood. These receptors originate from a young man in good health. CDR3s include the opening cysteine and the closing phenylalanine or tryptophan. Fields, in order: V gene, CDR3 length, clone size, D gene, J gene, CDR3 DNA, CDR3 protein. A D gene is named only where the DNA matches it firmly. A clone size is listed for some rows: how often the clone was seen (once, few, many), or a class if it is expanded.

V: TRBV11-2
length: 15
size: NA
D: NA
J: TRBJ1-1
DNA: TGTGCCAGCAGCTTAGAGGTGAGAATGAACACTGAAGCTTTCTTT
CDR3: CASSLEVRMNTEAFF

V: TRBV4-1
length: 15
size: NA
D: NA
J: TRBJ1-4
DNA: TGCGCCAGCAGCCAAGTACGGACACCCAATGAAAAACTGTTTTTT
CDR3: CASSQVRTPNEKLFF

V: TRBV2
length: 10
size: NA
D: NA
J: TRBJ2-2
DNA: TGTGCCAGCAGGGGTGCGGAGCTGTTTTTT
CDR3: CASRGAELFF

V: TRBV27
length: 12
size: NA
D: NA
J: TRBJ2-7
DNA: TGTGCCAGCAGAAGGGGGGTATACGAGCAGTACTTC
CDR3: CASRRGVYEQYF

V: TRBV28
length: 15
size: NA
D: TRBD2
J: TRBJ2-1
DNA: TGTGCCAGCAGTACCCCTTCTAGCGGAAACAATGAGCAGTTCTTC
CDR3: CASSTPSSGNNEQFF

V: TRBV27
length: 15
size: NA
D: TRBD1
J: TRBJ1-4
DNA: TGTGCCAGCAGTTTGGCTGGACAGGGATATGAAAAACTGTTTTTT
CDR3: CASSLAGQGYEKLFF

V: TRBV4-3
length: 15
size: NA
D: NA
J: TRBJ2-7
DNA: TGCGCCAGCAGCCAAGGACAGGCACTCTCCTACGAGCAGTACTTC
CDR3: CASSQGQALSYEQYF

V: TRBV19
length: 15
size: NA
D: TRBD1
J: TRBJ1-2
DNA: TGTGCCAGTAGTGCCCCGGGACAGGGAGACTATGGCTACACCTTC
CDR3: CASSAPGQGDYGYTF

V: TRBV11-2
length: 16
size: NA
D: TRBD2
J: TRBJ2-1
DNA: TGTGCCAGCAGCTTAGATACAGCGGGAGTCTACAATGAGCAGTTCTTC
CDR3: CASSLDTAGVYNEQFF

V: TRBV11-2
length: 15
size: NA
D: NA
J: TRBJ2-5
DNA: TGTGCCAGCAGCTTAGATTTGGGGGGCCTGGAGACCCAGTACTTC
CDR3: CASSLDLGGLETQYF

V: TRBV27
length: 15
size: NA
D: NA
J: TRBJ2-1
DNA: TGTGCCAGCAGTCCCCACAAAGACTCCTACAATGAGCAGTTCTTC
CDR3: CASSPHKDSYNEQFF

V: TRBV7-6
length: 13
size: NA
D: NA
J: TRBJ2-5
DNA: TGTGCCAGCAGCTTAGGAGGCCAAGAGACCCAGTACTTC
CDR3: CASSLGGQETQYF

V: TRBV11-2
length: 13
size: NA
D: NA
J: TRBJ2-2
DNA: TGTGCCAGCAGCATTAGCGGAACCGGGGAGCTGTTTTTT
CDR3: CASSISGTGELFF

V: TRBV11-2
length: 14
size: NA
D: NA
J: TRBJ1-1
DNA: TGTGCCAGCAGCTTAGACCTAGGACATTCAGAAGCTTTCTTT
CDR3: CASSLDLGHSEAFF

V: TRBV9
length: 16
size: NA
D: TRBD2
J: TRBJ2-3
DNA: TGTGCCAGCAGCCCGCAAGCGGGGTTGGGCACAGATACGCAGTATTTT
CDR3: CASSPQAGLGTDTQYF

V: TRBV9
length: 16
size: NA
D: TRBD2
J: TRBJ2-2
DNA: TGTGCCAGCAGCGTAGGGACTAGCGGGAGGGTCGGGGAGCTGTTTTTT
CDR3: CASSVGTSGRVGELFF

V: TRBV27
length: 11
size: NA
D: NA
J: TRBJ1-1
DNA: TGTGCCAGCATTGGGTACACTGAAGCTTTCTTT
CDR3: CASIGYTEAFF

V: TRBV27
length: 14
size: many
D: NA
J: TRBJ1-4
DNA: TGTGCCAGCAGTTTGTTAGGGACGGATGAAAAACTGTTTTTT
CDR3: CASSLLGTDEKLFF

V: TRBV13
length: 15
size: NA
D: TRBD1
J: TRBJ2-7
DNA: TGTGCCAGCAGCTCCAGGACAGGGGGCGTAGACGAGCAGTACTTC
CDR3: CASSSRTGGVDEQYF

V: TRBV7-8
length: 17
size: NA
D: NA
J: TRBJ2-5
DNA: TGTGCCAGCAGCTTAGCATGGGTCCAGGGCCTTAAAGAGACCCAGTACTTC
CDR3: CASSLAWVQGLKETQYF

V: TRBV6-1
length: 14
size: NA
D: NA
J: TRBJ2-7
DNA: TGTGCCAGCAGTGCGGACCCGGTGATGGACGAGCAGTACTTC
CDR3: CASSADPVMDEQYF

V: TRBV27
length: 15
size: NA
D: TRBD2
J: TRBJ2-1
DNA: TGTGCCAGCAGTTTTTGGCGGGAGATAAACAATGAGCAGTTCTTC
CDR3: CASSFWREINNEQFF